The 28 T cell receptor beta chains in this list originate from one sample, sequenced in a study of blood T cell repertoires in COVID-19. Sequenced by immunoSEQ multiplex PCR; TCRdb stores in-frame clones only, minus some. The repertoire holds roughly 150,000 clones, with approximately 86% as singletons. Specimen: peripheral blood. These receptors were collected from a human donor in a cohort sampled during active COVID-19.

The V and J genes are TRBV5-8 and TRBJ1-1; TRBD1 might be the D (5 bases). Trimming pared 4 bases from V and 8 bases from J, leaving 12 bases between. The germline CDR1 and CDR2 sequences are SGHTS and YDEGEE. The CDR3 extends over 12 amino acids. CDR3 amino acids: CASSVQGLEAFF. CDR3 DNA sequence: TGTGCCAGCAGCGTTCAGGGTCTCGAAGCTTTCTTT.

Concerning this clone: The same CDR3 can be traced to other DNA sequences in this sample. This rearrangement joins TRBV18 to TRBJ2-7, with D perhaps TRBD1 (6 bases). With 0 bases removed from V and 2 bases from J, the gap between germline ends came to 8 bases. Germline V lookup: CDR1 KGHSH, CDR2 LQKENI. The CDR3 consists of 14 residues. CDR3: CASSPPDSPYEQYF. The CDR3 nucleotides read TGTGCCAGCTCACCACCGGACAGTCCCTACGAGCAGTACTTC. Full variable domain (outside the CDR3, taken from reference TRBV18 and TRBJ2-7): NAGVMQNPRHLVRRRGQEARLRCSPMKGHSHVYWYRQLPEEGLKFMVYLQKENIIDESGMPKERFSAEFPKEGPSILRIQQVVRGDSAAYFCASSPPDSPYEQYFGPGTRLTVT.

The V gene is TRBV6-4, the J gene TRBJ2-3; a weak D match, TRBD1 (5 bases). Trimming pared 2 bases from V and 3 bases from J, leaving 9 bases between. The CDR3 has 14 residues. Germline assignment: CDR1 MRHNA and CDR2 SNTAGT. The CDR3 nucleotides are TGTGCCAGCAGTGACCAGGGTAGTACAGATACGCAGTATTTT. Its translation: CASSDQGSTDTQYF.

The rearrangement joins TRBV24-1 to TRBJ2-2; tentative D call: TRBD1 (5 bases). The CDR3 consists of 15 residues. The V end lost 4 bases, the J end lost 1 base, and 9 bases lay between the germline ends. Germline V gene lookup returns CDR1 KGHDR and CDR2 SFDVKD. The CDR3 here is CATSDHGQNTGELFF. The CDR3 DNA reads TGTGCCACCAGTGACCACGGACAGAACACCGGGGAGCTGTTTTTT.

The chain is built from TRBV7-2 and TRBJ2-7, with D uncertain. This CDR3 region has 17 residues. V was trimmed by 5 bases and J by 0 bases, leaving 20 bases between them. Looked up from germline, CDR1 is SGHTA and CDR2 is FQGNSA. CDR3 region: CASSLYSQSPSSYEQYF. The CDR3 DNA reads TGTGCCAGCAGCCTATATTCACAGTCTCCTTCCTCCTACGAGCAGTACTTC.

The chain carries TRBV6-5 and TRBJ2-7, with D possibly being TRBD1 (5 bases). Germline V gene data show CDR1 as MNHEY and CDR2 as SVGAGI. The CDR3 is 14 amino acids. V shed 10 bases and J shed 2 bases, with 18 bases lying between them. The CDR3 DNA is TGTGCCACCAGACAGTTGACCCCTACCTACGAGCAGTACTTC. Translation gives CATRQLTPTYEQYF.

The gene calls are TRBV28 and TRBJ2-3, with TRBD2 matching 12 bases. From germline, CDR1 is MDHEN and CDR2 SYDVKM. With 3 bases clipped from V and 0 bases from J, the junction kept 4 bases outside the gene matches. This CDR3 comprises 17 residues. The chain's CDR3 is CASSLGLAGGSTDTQYF. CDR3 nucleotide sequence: TGTGCCAGCAGTTTGGGGCTAGCGGGAGGGAGCACAGATACGCAGTATTTT.

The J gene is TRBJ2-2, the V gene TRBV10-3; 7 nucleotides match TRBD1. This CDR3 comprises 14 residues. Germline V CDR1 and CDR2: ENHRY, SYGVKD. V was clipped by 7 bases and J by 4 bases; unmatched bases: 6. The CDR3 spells CAIKRGPGTGELFF. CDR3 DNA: TGTGCCATCAAAAGGGGGCCCGGCACCGGGGAGCTGTTTTTT.

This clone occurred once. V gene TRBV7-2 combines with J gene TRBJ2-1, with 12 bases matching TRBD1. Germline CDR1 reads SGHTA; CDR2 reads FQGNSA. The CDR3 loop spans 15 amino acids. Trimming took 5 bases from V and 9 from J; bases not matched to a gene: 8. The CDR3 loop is CASSQAGQGAIEQFF. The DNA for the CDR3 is TGTGCCAGCAGCCAAGCGGGACAGGGGGCGATTGAGCAGTTCTTC. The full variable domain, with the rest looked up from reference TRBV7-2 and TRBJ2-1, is GAGVSQSPSNKVTEKGKDVELRCDPISGHTALYWYRQSLGQGLEFLIYFQGNSAPDKSGLPSDRFSAERTGGSVSTLTIQRTQQEDSAVYLCASSQAGQGAIEQFFGPGTRLTVL.

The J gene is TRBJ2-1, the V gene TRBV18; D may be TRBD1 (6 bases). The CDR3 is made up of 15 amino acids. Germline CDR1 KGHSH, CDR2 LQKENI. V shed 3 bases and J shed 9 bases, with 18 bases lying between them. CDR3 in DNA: TGTGCCAGCTCACCTTCTTATCCCGGGACAACTGAGCAGTTCTTC. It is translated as CASSPSYPGTTEQFF.

DNA of the CDR3: TGTGCCAGCAGCGGGACAGGGTATGGGGAGCAGTACTTC. Translated: CASSGTGYGEQYF. The rearrangement links TRBV6-5 to TRBJ2-7; 9 bases match TRBD1. V shed 6 bases and J 7 bases; nucleotides not matched to a gene: 7. CDR1 MNHEY and CDR2 SVGAGI come from the germline V gene. This CDR3 contains 13 residues.

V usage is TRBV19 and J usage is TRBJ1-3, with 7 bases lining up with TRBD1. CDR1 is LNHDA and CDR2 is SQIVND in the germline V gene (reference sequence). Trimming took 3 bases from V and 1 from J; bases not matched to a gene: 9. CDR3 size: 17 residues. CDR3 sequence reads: CASSIPGGYESGNTIYF. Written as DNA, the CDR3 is TGTGCCAGTAGTATCCCAGGGGGGTACGAGTCTGGAAACACCATATATTTT. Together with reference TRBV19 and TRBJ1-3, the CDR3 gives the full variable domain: DGGITQSPKYLFRKEGQNVTLSCEQNLNHDAMYWYRQDPGQGLRLIYYSQIVNDFQKGDIAEGYSVSREKKESFPLTVTSAQKNPTAFYLCASSIPGGYESGNTIYFGEGSWLTVV.

The CDR3 region has the DNA TGTGCCAGCTCCCCGCGGGAAAGATACGAGCAGTACTTC. Translated: CASSPRERYEQYF. The chain recombines TRBV10-3 with TRBJ2-7; TRBD2 might be the D (6 bases). Trimming left V 10 bases short and J 4 bases short, with 17 bases between. This CDR3 spans 13 amino acids. Germline CDR1 ENHRY, CDR2 SYGVKD.

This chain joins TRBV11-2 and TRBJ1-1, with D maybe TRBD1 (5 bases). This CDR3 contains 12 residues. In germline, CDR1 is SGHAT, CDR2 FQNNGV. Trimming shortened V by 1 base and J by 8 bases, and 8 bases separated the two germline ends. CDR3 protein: CASSLVRQEAFF. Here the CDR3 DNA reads TGTGCCAGCAGCTTAGTCCGACAGGAAGCTTTCTTT.

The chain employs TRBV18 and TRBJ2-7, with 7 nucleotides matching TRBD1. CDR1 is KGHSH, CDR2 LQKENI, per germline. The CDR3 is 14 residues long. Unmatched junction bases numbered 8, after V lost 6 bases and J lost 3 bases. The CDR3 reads CASSLGTANYEQYF. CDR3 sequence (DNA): TGTGCCAGCTCCTTAGGGACAGCTAACTACGAGCAGTACTTC. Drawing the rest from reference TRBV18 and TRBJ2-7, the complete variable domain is NAGVMQNPRHLVRRRGQEARLRCSPMKGHSHVYWYRQLPEEGLKFMVYLQKENIIDESGMPKERFSAEFPKEGPSILRIQQVVRGDSAAYFCASSLGTANYEQYFGPGTRLTVT.

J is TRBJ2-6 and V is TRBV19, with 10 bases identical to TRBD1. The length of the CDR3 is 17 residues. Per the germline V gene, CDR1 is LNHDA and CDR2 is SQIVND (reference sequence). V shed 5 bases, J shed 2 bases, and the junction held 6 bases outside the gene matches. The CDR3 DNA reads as TGTGCCAGTAGTGTCGGACAGGGGGATACTGGGGCCAACGTCCTGACTTTC. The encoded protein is CASSVGQGDTGANVLTF.

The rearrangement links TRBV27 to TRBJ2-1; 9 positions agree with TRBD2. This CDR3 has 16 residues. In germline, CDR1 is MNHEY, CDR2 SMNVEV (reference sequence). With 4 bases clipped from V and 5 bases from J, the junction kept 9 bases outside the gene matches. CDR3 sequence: CASSSSLAGWHNEQFF. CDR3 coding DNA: TGTGCCAGCAGTTCCTCCCTAGCGGGATGGCACAATGAGCAGTTCTTC.

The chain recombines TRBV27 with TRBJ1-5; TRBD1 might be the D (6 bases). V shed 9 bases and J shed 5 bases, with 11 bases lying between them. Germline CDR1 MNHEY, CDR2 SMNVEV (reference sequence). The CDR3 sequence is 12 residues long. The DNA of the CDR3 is TGTGCCAGTGGACAGCGTGATCAGCCCCAGCATTTT. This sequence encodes CASGQRDQPQHF.

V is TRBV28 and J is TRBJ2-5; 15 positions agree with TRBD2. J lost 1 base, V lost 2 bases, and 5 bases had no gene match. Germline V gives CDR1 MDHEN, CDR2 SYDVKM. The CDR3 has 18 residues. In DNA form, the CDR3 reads TGTGCCAGCAGTTTAGGAGGACTAGCGGGAGGGCCCCAAGAGACCCAGTACTTC. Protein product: CASSLGGLAGGPQETQYF.

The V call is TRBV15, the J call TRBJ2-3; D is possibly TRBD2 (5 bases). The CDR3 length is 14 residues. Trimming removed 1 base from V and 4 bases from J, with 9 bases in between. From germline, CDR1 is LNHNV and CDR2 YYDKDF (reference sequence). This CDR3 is CATSRGELSDTQYF. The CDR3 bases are TGTGCCACCAGCAGAGGGGAGCTCTCAGATACGCAGTATTTT.

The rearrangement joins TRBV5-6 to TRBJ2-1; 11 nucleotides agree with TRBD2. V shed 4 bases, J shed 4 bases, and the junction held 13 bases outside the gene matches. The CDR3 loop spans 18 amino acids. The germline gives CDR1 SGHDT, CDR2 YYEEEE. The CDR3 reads CASSRLRVGTSGYNEQFF. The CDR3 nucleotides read TGTGCCAGCAGCCGCCTACGGGTCGGGACTAGCGGATACAATGAGCAGTTCTTC.

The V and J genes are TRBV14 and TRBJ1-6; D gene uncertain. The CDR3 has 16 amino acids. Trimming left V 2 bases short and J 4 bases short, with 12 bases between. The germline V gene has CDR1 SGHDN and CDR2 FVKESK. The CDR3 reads CASSQRGGIYNSPLHF. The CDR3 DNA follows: TGTGCCAGCAGCCAACGGGGAGGAATATATAATTCACCCCTCCACTTT.

CDR3 DNA sequence: TGCGCCAGCAGCCCGCGCCCAGGGGGCGACTATGGCTACACCTTC. This codes for CASSPRPGGDYGYTF. The chain carries TRBV5-1 and TRBJ1-2; 8 positions agree with TRBD1. The CDR3 contains 15 residues. CDR1 is SGHRS and CDR2 is YFSETQ in the germline V gene. Trimming removed 4 bases from V and 3 bases from J; junction bases left unmatched: 8.

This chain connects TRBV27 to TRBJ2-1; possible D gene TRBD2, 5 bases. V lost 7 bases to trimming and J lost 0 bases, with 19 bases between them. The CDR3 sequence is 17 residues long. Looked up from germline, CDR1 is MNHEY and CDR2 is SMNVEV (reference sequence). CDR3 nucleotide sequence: TGTGCCAGCACCGACAAGAAAAGCGGCAGCTCCTACAATGAGCAGTTCTTC. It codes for CASTDKKSGSSYNEQFF.

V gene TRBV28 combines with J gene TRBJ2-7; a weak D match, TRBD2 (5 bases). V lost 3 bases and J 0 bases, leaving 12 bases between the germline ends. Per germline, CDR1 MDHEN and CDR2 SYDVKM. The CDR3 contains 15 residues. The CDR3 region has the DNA TGTGCCAGCAGTTTCGGGATTGTTAGCTCCTACGAGCAGTACTTC. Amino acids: CASSFGIVSSYEQYF.

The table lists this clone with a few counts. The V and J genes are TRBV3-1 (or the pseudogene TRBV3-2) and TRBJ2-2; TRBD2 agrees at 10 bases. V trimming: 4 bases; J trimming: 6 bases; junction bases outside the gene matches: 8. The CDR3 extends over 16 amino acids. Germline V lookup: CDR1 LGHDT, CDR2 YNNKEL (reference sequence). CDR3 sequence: CASSRTSGTGPGELFF. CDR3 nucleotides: TGTGCCAGCAGCCGAACTAGCGGGACTGGGCCCGGGGAGCTGTTTTTT.

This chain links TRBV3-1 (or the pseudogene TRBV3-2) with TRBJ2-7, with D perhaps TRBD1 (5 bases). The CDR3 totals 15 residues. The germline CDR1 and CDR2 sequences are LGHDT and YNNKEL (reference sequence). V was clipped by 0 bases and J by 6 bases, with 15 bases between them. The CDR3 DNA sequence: TGTGCCAGCAGCCAAGATGGGGCCCCCGAGAGCGAGCAGTACTTC. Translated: CASSQDGAPESEQYF.

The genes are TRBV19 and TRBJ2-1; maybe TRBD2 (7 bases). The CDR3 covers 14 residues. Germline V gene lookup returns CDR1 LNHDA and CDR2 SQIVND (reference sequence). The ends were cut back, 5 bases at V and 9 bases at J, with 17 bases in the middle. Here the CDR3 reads CASSLGGGLFEQFF. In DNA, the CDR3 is TGTGCCAGTAGTTTAGGGGGGGGATTGTTTGAGCAGTTCTTC.